One sample yielded the 17 T cell receptor beta chains listed below, sequenced in a study of blood T cell repertoires in COVID-19. Produced via immunoSEQ multiplex PCR; TCRdb's table is partial and in-frame only. The sample lists a few hundred thousand clones; more than 85% were seen once. What was sequenced was peripheral blood. Every receptor here comes from a human donor in a cohort sampled during active COVID-19.

The chain recombines TRBV7-3 with TRBJ2-2, with TRBD1 matching 11 bases. CDR1 SGHTA and CDR2 FQGTGA come from the germline V gene. J lost 6 bases, V lost 7 bases, and 7 bases had no gene match. This CDR3 has 15 residues. In DNA form, the CDR3 reads TGTGCCAGCATGAGAGGGGGACAGGGGGCCGGGGAGCTGTTTTTT. Translating it yields CASMRGGQGAGELFF.

The CDR3 coding sequence is TGTGCCAGCAGCTCAGGGTTGGGTTACAATGAGCAGTTCTTC. This gives the protein CASSSGLGYNEQFF. The rearrangement links TRBV5-6 to TRBJ2-1; tentatively, D is TRBD1 (5 bases). Germline assignment: CDR1 SGHDT and CDR2 YYEEEE. Between the trimmed V and J ends, which lost 3 bases and 4 bases, there was a span of 11 bases. This CDR3 spans 14 amino acids.

In regard to this clone: Other DNA variants within this sample encode the same CDR3. The chain links TRBV18 to TRBJ1-1, with D perhaps matching TRBD1 (6 bases). Trimming left V 4 bases short and J 1 base short, with 7 bases between. Germline CDR1 reads KGHSH; CDR2 reads LQKENI. CDR3 length: 13 residues. The CDR3 is CASSLRGNTEAFF. CDR3 DNA: TGTGCCAGCTCACTCAGGGGGAACACTGAAGCTTTCTTT.

V and J are TRBV29-1 and TRBJ1-1, with 7 bases aligning to TRBD1. V trimming: 7 bases; J trimming: 10 bases; junction bases outside the gene matches: 12. CDR3 length: 12 amino acids. The V gene's germline CDR1 is SQVTM and CDR2 ANQGSEA. CDR3 amino acids: CSAAGGFTGAFF. DNA for the CDR3: TGCAGCGCCGCAGGGGGGTTTACCGGAGCTTTCTTT. The full variable domain, with the rest looked up from reference TRBV29-1 and TRBJ1-1, is SAVISQKPSRDICQRGTSLTIQCQVDSQVTMMFWYRQQPGQSLTLIATANQGSEATYESGFVIDKFPISRPNLTFSTLTVSNMSPEDSSIYLCSAAGGFTGAFFGQGTRLTVV.

The DNA for the CDR3 is TGTGCCAGCAGATTGGAGCGTGAAGATACGCAGTATTTT. Its translation: CASRLEREDTQYF. The chain combines TRBV2 with TRBJ2-3, with D unclear. From germline, CDR1 is SNHLY and CDR2 FYNNEI. V was clipped by 6 bases and J by 5 bases, with 12 bases between them. The CDR3 covers 13 residues. The whole variable domain, filled in from reference TRBV2 and TRBJ2-3, reads EPEVTQTPSHQVTQMGQEVILRCVPISNHLYFYWYRQILGQKVEFLVSFYNNEISEKSEIFDDQFSVERPDGSNFTLKIRSTKLEDSAMYFCASRLEREDTQYFGPGTRLTVL.

On this clone itself: Other DNA sequences in this specimen translate into the identical CDR3. The chain joins TRBV30 to TRBJ1-1; the D gene is possibly TRBD1 (5 bases). The CDR3 covers 12 residues. Trimming left V 0 bases short and J 5 bases short, with 7 bases between. Per germline, CDR1 GTSNPN and CDR2 SVGIG (reference sequence). CDR3 region: CAWSVRGTEAFF. The CDR3 nucleotides are TGTGCCTGGAGTGTACGGGGGACTGAAGCTTTCTTT. Drawing the rest from reference TRBV30 and TRBJ1-1, the complete variable domain is SQTIHQWPATLVQPVGSPLSLECTVEGTSNPNLYWYRQAAGRGLQLLFYSVGIGQISSEVPQNLSASRPQDRQFILSSKKLLLSDSGFYLCAWSVRGTEAFFGQGTRLTVV.

The chain employs TRBV4-1 and TRBJ2-2, with 8 bases identical to TRBD1. Trimming at V came to 2 bases and at J to 5 bases, leaving 13 bases not matched to a gene. CDR3 length: 18 residues. From germline, CDR1 is MGHRA and CDR2 YSYEKL. This CDR3 reads CASSQYGQGEVKTGELFF. The DNA for the CDR3 is TGCGCCAGCAGCCAATATGGACAGGGAGAGGTAAAAACCGGGGAGCTGTTTTTT.

This chain joins TRBV2 and TRBJ2-7; 7 nucleotides agree with TRBD1. With 8 bases clipped from V and 2 bases from J, the junction kept 6 bases outside the gene matches. Germline V gene lookup returns CDR1 SNHLY and CDR2 FYNNEI. The CDR3 totals 13 residues. The CDR3 nucleotides are TGTGCCAGCTCGGGGACAGTAACCTACGAGCAGTACTTC. Amino acid sequence: CASSGTVTYEQYF.

The chain links TRBV14 to TRBJ2-4; 8 bases match TRBD2. The CDR3 is 15 residues long. V lost 4 bases, J lost 1 base, and 3 bases stayed unmatched. Germline V gene data show CDR1 as SGHDN and CDR2 as FVKESK. The CDR3 bases are TGTGCCAGCAGCCGAGCGGGAGCGGCCAAAAACATTCAGTACTTC. It codes for CASSRAGAAKNIQYF.

With respect to this clone: The same CDR3 arises from other DNA sequences in this sample as well. The chain carries TRBV7-9 and TRBJ2-1; 8 bases match TRBD2. The germline CDR1 and CDR2 sequences are SEHNR and FQNEAQ (reference sequence). Trimming took 2 bases from V and 2 from J; bases not matched to a gene: 5. There are 16 residues in the CDR3. The CDR3 nucleotides read TGTGCCAGCAGCTTATCTTCGGGAGGGCCCTACAATGAGCAGTTCTTC. It encodes CASSLSSGGPYNEQFF.

The V gene is TRBV19, the J gene TRBJ1-2; D is perhaps TRBD1 (6 bases). The CDR3 consists of 13 residues. V was cut by 7 bases and J by 4 bases, with 13 bases left in between. Per the germline V gene, CDR1 is LNHDA and CDR2 is SQIVND (reference sequence). The CDR3: CASTPQGLYGYTF. The DNA of the CDR3 is TGTGCCAGTACTCCACAGGGTCTCTATGGCTACACCTTC. Variable domain in full (rest from reference TRBV19 and TRBJ1-2): DGGITQSPKYLFRKEGQNVTLSCEQNLNHDAMYWYRQDPGQGLRLIYYSQIVNDFQKGDIAEGYSVSREKKESFPLTVTSAQKNPTAFYLCASTPQGLYGYTFGSGTRLTVV.

The chain has TRBV25-1 and TRBJ2-1; 7 bases align to TRBD2. The CDR3 runs to 16 residues. Looked up from germline, CDR1 is MGHDK and CDR2 is SYGVNS. Losses at the gene ends were 5 bases for V and 0 bases for J; bases not matched to a gene: 7. The chain's CDR3 is CASSLGGGSSYNEQFF. The CDR3 nucleotides read TGTGCCAGCAGTCTTGGGGGGGGTAGCTCCTACAATGAGCAGTTCTTC.

The rearrangement joins TRBV3-1 (or the pseudogene TRBV3-2) to TRBJ1-2, with 8 bases matching TRBD1. With 6 bases clipped from V and 1 base from J, the junction kept 7 bases outside the gene matches. The CDR3 has 15 residues. In germline, CDR1 is LGHDT, CDR2 YNNKEL (reference sequence). The CDR3 sequence: CASSHGTGRNYGYTF. The DNA for the CDR3 is TGTGCCAGCAGTCACGGGACAGGCCGTAACTATGGCTACACCTTC.

The J gene is TRBJ2-1, the V gene TRBV4-2; D is unresolved. CDR3 length: 14 amino acids. Germline V gives CDR1 LGHNA, CDR2 YNFKEQ. Trimming cost V 1 base and J 4 bases, with 8 bases left between them. CDR3 protein: CASSQAGPYNEQFF. Written as DNA, the CDR3 is TGTGCCAGCAGCCAAGCGGGTCCGTACAATGAGCAGTTCTTC.

This chain joins TRBV29-1 and TRBJ2-2, with a possible D match to TRBD1 (8 bases). The CDR3 is 16 amino acids. The germline CDR1 and CDR2 sequences are SQVTM and ANQGSEA. V lost 7 bases and J lost 3, with 21 bases in between. This CDR3 is CSASGVRGLDTGELFF. CDR3 DNA: TGCAGCGCCAGCGGGGTCAGGGGGCTGGACACCGGGGAGCTGTTTTTT.

The chain has TRBV30 and TRBJ1-2, with no clear D. CDR3 size: 18 residues. Trimming removed 0 bases at V and 6 bases at J, with 26 bases between. Germline values: CDR1 GTSNPN, CDR2 SVGIG (reference sequence). CDR3 amino acids: CAWSVSFIIRDESDGYTF. In DNA form, the CDR3 reads TGTGCCTGGAGTGTCTCTTTCATTATAAGAGATGAATCTGATGGCTACACCTTC.

The chain carries TRBV5-4 and TRBJ2-3, with D perhaps TRBD2 (5 bases). The germline CDR1 and CDR2 sequences are SGHNT and YYREEE (reference sequence). V shed 0 bases and J shed 8 bases, with 7 bases lying between them. CDR3 length: 12 residues. The CDR3 DNA is TGTGCCAGCAGCTTGGATGCGGGTACGCAGTATTTT. It specifies CASSLDAGTQYF.